This paragraph covers one T cell receptor beta chain sequence. Only one count was recorded for this clone. Its cognate antigen has yet to be identified. Base-call qualities are not available, and no considerably larger clone is one nucleotide away. The data were taken from a study of T cell changes during pregnancy in multiple sclerosis (dated by TCRdb to about 2019). Background for the entire study: In women with multiple sclerosis, the researchers looked at how the T cell repertoire shifted as pregnancy progressed.

The CDR3 holds 14 amino acids from the cysteine to the phenylalanine. Only the CDR3 DNA is retained, 42 bases long and in frame from the first base. V drops 0 bases and J drops 3 bases, leaving 9 bases in between. Looking up the germline V gene (reference sequence) yields CDR1 SGHAT and CDR2 FQDESV. Library prep was done by the immunoSEQ multiplex PCR assay. TCRdb's version of the immuneACCESS table is confined to in-frame rearrangements and falls short of the full clone set. An unresolved V gene accounts for under half of the shortfall where checked; the remainder is of unknown origin. The table for this sample lists 30,000 to 40,000 clones; roughly 93% of them were counted only once. Around 0.42% of the sample is in the top ten clones.

The receptor was isolated from a female donor with multiple sclerosis, enrolled in a pregnancy study. This material consisted of CD4+ T cells from peripheral blood mononuclear cells, taken in the second trimester of pregnancy. In this chain, TRBV11-1 is recombined with TRBJ2-7; tentative D gene TRBD2, with 6 bases matching. The nucleotide sequence reads as follows: TGTGCCAGCAGCTTAGCGGGGGGAGTCTACGAGCAGTACTTC. It translates to CASSLAGGVYEQYF. Supplemented by the reference TRBV11-1 and TRBJ2-7 proteins around the CDR3, the complete variable domain is EAEVAQSPRYKITEKSQAVAFWCDPISGHATLYWYRQILGQGPELLVQFQDESVVDDSQLPKDRFSAERLKGVDSTLKIQPAELGDSAMYLCASSLAGGVYEQYFGPGTRLTVT.